The entry that follows covers one T cell receptor (beta chain) sequence. In germline, CDR1 is SGHVS, CDR2 FQNEAQ. CDR3 length: 13 amino acids. With 7 bases removed from V and 2 bases from J, the gap between germline ends came to 12 bases. The data were taken from a study of CD8+ T cells in alopecia areata. RNA extraction and reverse transcription yielded cDNA as sequencing template. Data came from immunoSEQ multiplex PCR; TCRdb stores just in-frame clones and leaves some out. The sample records 50,000 to 80,000 clones, 44% being singletons. The chain uses TRBV7-8 and TRBJ2-7; the D gene is possibly TRBD1 (6 bases). The sequence was obtained from a human donor with alopecia areata. Input material: NKG2D-low CD8+ T cells sorted from blood. The CDR3 nucleotides are TGTGCCAGCAAGGACGGGACAACCTACGAGCAGTACTTC. Translating it yields CASKDGTTYEQYF.